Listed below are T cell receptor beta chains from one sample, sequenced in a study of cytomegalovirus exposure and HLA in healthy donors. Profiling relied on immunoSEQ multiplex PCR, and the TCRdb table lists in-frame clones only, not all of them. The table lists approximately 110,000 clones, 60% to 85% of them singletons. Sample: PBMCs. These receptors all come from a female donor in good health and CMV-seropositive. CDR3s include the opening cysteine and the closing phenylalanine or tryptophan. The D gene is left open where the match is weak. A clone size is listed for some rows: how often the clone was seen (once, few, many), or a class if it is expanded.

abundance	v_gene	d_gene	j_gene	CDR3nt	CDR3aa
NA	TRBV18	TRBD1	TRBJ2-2	TGTGCCAGCTCACCTCCGGGACAGCCCTCCGGGGAGCTGTTTTTT	CASSPPGQPSGELFF
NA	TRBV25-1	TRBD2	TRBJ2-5	TGTGCCAGCACCGCCCTAGCGGGAGGGGAGACCCAGTACTTC	CASTALAGGETQYF
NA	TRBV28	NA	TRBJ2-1	TGTGCCAGCAGTTGGGACAACGACTACAATGAGCAGTTCTTC	CASSWDNDYNEQFF
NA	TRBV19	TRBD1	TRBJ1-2	TGTGCCAGTAGTACGTCCCGACAGGGGAGGCATGGCTACACCTTC	CASSTSRQGRHGYTF
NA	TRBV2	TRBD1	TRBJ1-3	TGTGCCAGCAGTACCGACAGGGATAAAGGAAACACCATATATTTT	CASSTDRDKGNTIYF
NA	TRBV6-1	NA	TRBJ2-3	TGTGCCAGCAGTGTTTTTAGAAACAGGGTGGATACGCAGTATTTT	CASSVFRNRVDTQYF
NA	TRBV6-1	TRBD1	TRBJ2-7	TGTGCCAGCAGTGACAACAGGGGGCAGCGGGGATACGAGCAGTACTTC	CASSDNRGQRGYEQYF
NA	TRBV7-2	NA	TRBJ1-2	TGTGCCAGCAGCTTAGGTGGGGGACTTAACTATGGCTACACCTTC	CASSLGGGLNYGYTF
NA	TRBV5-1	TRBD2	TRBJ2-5	TGCGCCAGCAGCTTGGCTTTAATAGCGGGGGGGAAGAACCAAGAGACCCAGTACTTC	CASSLALIAGGKNQETQYF
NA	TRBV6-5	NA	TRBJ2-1	TGTGCCAGCAGTACCAAGCGGAAGGTCTACAATGAGCAGTTCTTC	CASSTKRKVYNEQFF
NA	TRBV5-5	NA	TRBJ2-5	TGTGCCAGCAGCTTGGGGGGGAGGAACCAAGAGACCCAGTACTTC	CASSLGGRNQETQYF
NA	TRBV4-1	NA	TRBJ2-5	TGCGCCAGCAGCCAAGAACAATCGTGGCGGCCTGGGACCCAGTACTTC	CASSQEQSWRPGTQYF
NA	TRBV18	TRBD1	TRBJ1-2	TGTGCCAGCTCACCACCAGGGGGCCAGGGCAGGTTGAATGGCTACACCTTC	CASSPPGGQGRLNGYTF
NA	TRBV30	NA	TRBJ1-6	TGTGCCTGCAAAACGGGACACCTTAATTCACCCCTCCACTTT	CACKTGHLNSPLHF
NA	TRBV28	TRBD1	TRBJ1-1	TGTGCCAGCAGTTCCGGGACAGCTCCCGTTGAAGCTTTCTTT	CASSSGTAPVEAFF
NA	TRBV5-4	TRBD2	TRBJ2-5	TGTGCCAGCAGCGGACTAGCGGGCGGAGAGACCCAGTACTTC	CASSGLAGGETQYF
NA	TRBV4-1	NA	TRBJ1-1	TGCGCCAGCAGCCAAGTGAGCAATACCCTGAACACTGAAGCTTTCTTT	CASSQVSNTLNTEAFF
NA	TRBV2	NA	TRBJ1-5	TGTGCCAGCAGTGCCCCAGGTCGGCGGGCCAGTCAGCCCCAGCATTTT	CASSAPGRRASQPQHF
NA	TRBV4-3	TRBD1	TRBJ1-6	TGCGCCAGCAGCCAAGATACGAGGACAGGTTCACCCCTCCACTTT	CASSQDTRTGSPLHF
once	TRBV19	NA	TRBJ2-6	TGTGCCAGCCGGACAGTAGTGTCTGGGGCCAACGTCCTGACTTTC	CASRTVVSGANVLTF
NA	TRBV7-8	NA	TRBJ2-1	TGTGCCAGCAGCTTAGGGAATAGCCGCAATGAGCAGTTCTTC	CASSLGNSRNEQFF
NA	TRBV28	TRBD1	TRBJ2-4	TGTGCCAGCAGAGAAGTACAGGGGGCGTTTATGTTAGCCAAAAACATTCAGTACTTC	CASREVQGAFMLAKNIQYF
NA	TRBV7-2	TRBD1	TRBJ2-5	TGTGCCAGCAATAGGGACAGGGGGCGTTCTGAAGAGACCCAGTACTTC	CASNRDRGRSEETQYF
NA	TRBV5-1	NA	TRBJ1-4	TGCGCCAGCAGCTTGGTCGCGGAACCCGTAGAAAAACTGTTTTTT	CASSLVAEPVEKLFF
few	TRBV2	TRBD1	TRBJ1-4	TGTGCCAGCAGTGATATCAGGGGGTCGAATGAAAAACTGTTTTTT	CASSDIRGSNEKLFF
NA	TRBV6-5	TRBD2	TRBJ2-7	TGTGCCAGCAGTTACTTAGCTCCTAGCGGGAGCCGGAGGCAGTACTTC	CASSYLAPSGSRRQYF
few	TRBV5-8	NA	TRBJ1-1	TGTGCCAGCAGCTTGTGGGGGGTCGGGACTGAAGCTTTCTTT	CASSLWGVGTEAFF
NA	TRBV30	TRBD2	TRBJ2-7	TGTGCCTGGAGTCTAGCGGGGAACTACGAGCAGTACTTC	CAWSLAGNYEQYF
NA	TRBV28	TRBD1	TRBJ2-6	TGTGCCAGCAGTTTATACGGACAGGGGACCTCTGGGGCCAACGTCCTGACTTTC	CASSLYGQGTSGANVLTF
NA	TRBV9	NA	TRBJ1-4	TGTGCCAGCAGCGAAAGCCCCCAGGGTGCCGATGAAAAACTGTTTTTT	CASSESPQGADEKLFF
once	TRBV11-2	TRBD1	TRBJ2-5	TGTGCCAGCAGCCGGGGACAGCAAGAGACCCAGTACTTC	CASSRGQQETQYF
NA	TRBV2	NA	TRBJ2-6	TGTGCCAGCAGTTGGACAGAAGCCAGCGTCCTGACTTTC	CASSWTEASVLTF
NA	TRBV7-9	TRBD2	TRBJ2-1	TGTGCCAGCAGCTTATTGCGGGAGAACAATGAGCAGTTCTTC	CASSLLRENNEQFF
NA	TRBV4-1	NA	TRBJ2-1	TGCGCCAGCAGCCAAGATCTTTCCGGATTTCCGGCAGGGTACCATAATGAGCAGTTCTTC	CASSQDLSGFPAGYHNEQFF
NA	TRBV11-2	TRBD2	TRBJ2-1	TGTGCCAGCAGGATCTCTCTAGCGGGGGGGCTAGGAGAGCAGTTCTTC	CASRISLAGGLGEQFF
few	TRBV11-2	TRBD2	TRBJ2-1	TGTGCCAGCAGCTTAGGCGAACTAGCGGGAGTCTCCAATGAGCAGTTCTTC	CASSLGELAGVSNEQFF
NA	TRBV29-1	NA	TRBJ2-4	TGCAGCTATACCCCACAGGGTACCAAAAACATTCAGTACTTC	CSYTPQGTKNIQYF
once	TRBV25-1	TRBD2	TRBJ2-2	TGTGCCAGCACCCGCGGGGGGCAGAACACCGGGGAGCTGTTTTTT	CASTRGGQNTGELFF
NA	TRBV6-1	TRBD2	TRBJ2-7	TGTGCCACCCGCGCGGGACTAGGTTCTTACGAGCAGTACTTC	CATRAGLGSYEQYF
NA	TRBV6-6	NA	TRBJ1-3	TGTGCCAGCAGTTACAGGCGGGACTCTGGAAACACCATATATTTT	CASSYRRDSGNTIYF
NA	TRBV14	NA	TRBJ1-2	TGTGCCAGCAGCCAAGATCCCGGTCACCATCCGGGCTACACCTTC	CASSQDPGHHPGYTF
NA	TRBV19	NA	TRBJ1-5	TGTGCCAGTAACAATCAGGGATCCCATCAGCCCCAGCATTTT	CASNNQGSHQPQHF
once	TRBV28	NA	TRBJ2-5	TGTGCCAGCACTAGCCCGGGGGACCAAGAGACCCAGTACTTC	CASTSPGDQETQYF
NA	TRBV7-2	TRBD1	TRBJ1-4	TGTGCCAGCAGCTTAATGTCCAGGGGGGCGGATGAAAAACTGTTTTTT	CASSLMSRGADEKLFF
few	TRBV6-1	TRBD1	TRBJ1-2	TGTGCCAGCAGTGAAGCGACCGCGACTCGAGGGGGCGTCTATGGCTACACCTTC	CASSEATATRGGVYGYTF
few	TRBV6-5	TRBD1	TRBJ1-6	TGTGCCAGCAGAACCGGGACAGGGCCGTCACCCCTCCACTTT	CASRTGTGPSPLHF